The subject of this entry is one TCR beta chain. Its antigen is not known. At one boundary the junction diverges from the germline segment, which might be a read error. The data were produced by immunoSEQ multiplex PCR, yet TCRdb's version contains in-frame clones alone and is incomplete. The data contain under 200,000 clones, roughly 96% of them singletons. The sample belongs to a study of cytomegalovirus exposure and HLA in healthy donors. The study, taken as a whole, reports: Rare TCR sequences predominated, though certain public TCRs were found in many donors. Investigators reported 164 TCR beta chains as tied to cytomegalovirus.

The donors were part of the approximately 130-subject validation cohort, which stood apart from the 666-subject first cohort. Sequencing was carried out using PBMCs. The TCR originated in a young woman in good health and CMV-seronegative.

The chain's CDR3 is CASSLAPGGEQYF. DNA for the CDR3: TGTGCCAGCAGCCTAGCCCCCGGGGGGGAGCAGTACTTC. The V and J genes are TRBV7-9 and TRBJ2-7; 7 bases map to TRBD2. In germline, CDR1 is SEHNR, CDR2 FQNEAQ (reference sequence). The CDR3 loop spans 13 amino acids.